This is a list of T cell receptor beta chains from one sample in a study of blood T cell repertoires in COVID-19. Using immunoSEQ multiplex PCR, the repertoire was profiled, and TCRdb retains in-frame clones only, with some absent. This sample has 110,000 or so clones; 81% occur once, and the top ten carry approximately 1.5%. The specimen was peripheral blood. Source of these receptors: a man aged 50 or older with acute or convalescent COVID-19. The CDR3 runs from the conserved cysteine through the conserved F or W. D genes are given only for firm matches. Not every row has a clone size; where given, it reads once, few, many or a size class.

D: TRBD1; size: -; J: TRBJ1-3; V: TRBV9; CDR3: CASSLDYRGLSGNTIYF; DNA: TGTGCCAGCAGCTTAGACTACAGGGGGCTGTCTGGAAACACCATATATTTT
D: TRBD2; size: -; J: TRBJ2-5; V: TRBV11-3; CDR3: CASSSGLAGERQETQYF; DNA: TGTGCCAGCAGCTCGGGACTAGCGGGGGAGCGACAAGAGACCCAGTACTTC
D: -; size: -; J: TRBJ1-3; V: TRBV5-1; CDR3: CASSLEAGSSGNTIYF; DNA: TGCGCCAGCAGCTTGGAAGCGGGGAGCTCTGGAAACACCATATATTTT
D: TRBD1; size: -; J: TRBJ2-5; V: TRBV9; CDR3: CASSVDRGDWETQYF; DNA: TGTGCCAGCAGCGTGGACAGGGGGGATTGGGAGACCCAGTACTTC
D: -; size: -; J: TRBJ2-4; V: TRBV3-1/TRBV3-2; CDR3: CASSYPGLAKNIQYF; DNA: TGTGCCAGCAGCTACCCGGGACTAGCCAAAAACATTCAGTACTTC
D: -; size: once; J: TRBJ1-1; V: TRBV5-4; CDR3: CASSPAGQSLTEAFF; DNA: TGTGCCAGCAGCCCCGCCGGACAGTCTCTCACTGAAGCTTTCTTT
D: -; size: -; J: TRBJ2-2; V: TRBV5-1; CDR3: CASSLGRGDTGELFF; DNA: TGCGCCAGCAGCTTGGGCAGGGGGGACACCGGGGAGCTGTTTTTT
D: -; size: -; J: TRBJ2-3; V: TRBV3-1/TRBV3-2; CDR3: CASSQYIWASTDTQYF; DNA: TGTGCCAGCAGCCAATATATTTGGGCTAGCACAGATACGCAGTATTTT
D: TRBD1; size: -; J: TRBJ2-5; V: TRBV9; CDR3: CASSIGSGQPEETQYF; DNA: TGTGCCAGCAGCATCGGATCGGGACAGCCCGAGGAGACCCAGTACTTC
D: TRBD2; size: -; J: TRBJ2-4; V: TRBV4-2; CDR3: CASSQVGTSGYMAKNIQYF; DNA: TGTGCCAGCAGCCAAGTGGGGACTAGCGGTTATATGGCCAAAAACATTCAGTACTTC
D: TRBD1; size: -; J: TRBJ2-2; V: TRBV5-1; CDR3: CASSPRTTGLGELFF; DNA: TGCGCCAGCAGCCCAAGAACGACAGGGCTCGGGGAGCTGTTTTTT
D: -; size: -; J: TRBJ2-5; V: TRBV5-4; CDR3: CASSLGHSPGEETQYF; DNA: TGTGCCAGCAGCTTGGGCCATTCACCGGGGGAAGAGACCCAGTACTTC
D: -; size: -; J: TRBJ1-1; V: TRBV2; CDR3: CASSGGNPGEAFF; DNA: TGTGCCAGCAGTGGCGGCAACCCGGGGGAGGCTTTCTTT
D: -; size: once; J: TRBJ2-7; V: TRBV6-5; CDR3: CASSSPGQPYEQYF; DNA: TGTGCCAGCAGTTCGCCGGGACAACCCTACGAGCAGTACTTC
D: -; size: -; J: TRBJ1-3; V: TRBV5-1; CDR3: CASSYQGSGNTIYF; DNA: TGCGCCAGCAGCTACCAGGGCTCTGGAAACACCATATATTTT
D: TRBD1; size: -; J: TRBJ1-5; V: TRBV6-5; CDR3: CASSYRDRDQPQHF; DNA: TGTGCCAGCAGTTACCGGGACAGAGACCAGCCCCAGCATTTT
D: -; size: -; J: TRBJ1-6; V: TRBV6-5; CDR3: CASSWSGQGNSPLHF; DNA: TGTGCCAGCAGTTGGTCAGGGCAGGGTAATTCACCCCTCCACTTT
D: -; size: once; J: TRBJ2-3; V: TRBV7-3; CDR3: CASSPSAGALPDTQYF; DNA: TGTGCCAGCAGCCCCTCTGCGGGGGCTCTCCCAGATACGCAGTATTTT
D: TRBD1; size: once; J: TRBJ1-5; V: TRBV3-1/TRBV3-2; CDR3: CASSQAGTGVNQPQHF; DNA: TGTGCCAGCAGCCAAGCCGGGACAGGGGTGAATCAGCCCCAGCATTTT
D: -; size: -; J: TRBJ1-1; V: TRBV9; CDR3: CAVQQAPLNTEAFF; DNA: TGTGCAGTCCAACAGGCGCCCTTGAACACTGAAGCTTTCTTT
D: -; size: -; J: TRBJ1-6; V: TRBV7-9; CDR3: CASSLRGGGFNSPLHF; DNA: TGTGCCAGCAGCCTCAGGGGAGGGGGATTTAATTCACCCCTCCACTTT
D: TRBD1; size: -; J: TRBJ1-6; V: TRBV6-5; CDR3: CATQRQGVYSPLHF; DNA: TGTGCCACCCAACGACAGGGGGTATATTCACCCCTCCACTTT
D: TRBD1; size: -; J: TRBJ1-2; V: TRBV5-4; CDR3: CASSSTRTGNYGYTF; DNA: TGTGCCAGCAGCTCCACCAGGACAGGGAACTATGGCTACACCTTC
D: TRBD2; size: -; J: TRBJ2-3; V: TRBV5-1; CDR3: CASSLAGRGGPDTQYF; DNA: TGCGCCAGCAGCTTGGCAGGGCGGGGGGGCCCAGATACGCAGTATTTT
D: -; size: few; J: TRBJ1-5; V: TRBV27; CDR3: CASSQQGSNQPQHF; DNA: TGTGCCAGCAGTCAACAGGGTAGCAATCAGCCCCAGCATTTT
D: TRBD1; size: few; J: TRBJ1-4; V: TRBV3-1/TRBV3-2; CDR3: CASSQAGQGNEKLFF; DNA: TGTGCCAGCAGCCAAGCGGGACAGGGTAATGAAAAACTGTTTTTT
D: -; size: once; J: TRBJ1-2; V: TRBV9; CDR3: CASSVGRSNYGYTF; DNA: TGTGCCAGCAGCGTAGGTCGCAGTAACTATGGCTACACCTTC
D: -; size: -; J: TRBJ2-1; V: TRBV19; CDR3: CASNGRLINNEQFF; DNA: TGTGCCAGTAACGGGAGACTGATTAACAATGAGCAGTTCTTC
D: TRBD2; size: -; J: TRBJ2-5; V: TRBV11-2; CDR3: CASSAGGVQETQYF; DNA: TGTGCCAGCTCCGCGGGGGGGGTACAAGAGACCCAGTACTTC
D: -; size: -; J: TRBJ1-4; V: TRBV5-1; CDR3: CASSLSTNEKLFF; DNA: TGCGCCAGCAGCCTTTCAACTAATGAAAAACTGTTTTTT
D: -; size: -; J: TRBJ2-5; V: TRBV27; CDR3: CASSPLLRAAEETQYF; DNA: TGTGCCAGCAGCCCGCTTTTACGGGCAGCGGAGGAGACCCAGTACTTC
D: -; size: -; J: TRBJ1-3; V: TRBV19; CDR3: CASRGDFRGETGNTIYF; DNA: TGTGCCAGTAGGGGAGACTTTCGGGGGGAAACTGGAAACACCATATATTTT
D: -; size: -; J: TRBJ1-2; V: TRBV29-1; CDR3: CSVEDRIF; DNA: TGCAGCGTTGAAGATCGTATCTTC
D: -; size: -; J: TRBJ1-4; V: TRBV18; CDR3: CASSSDGGGEKLFF; DNA: TGTGCCAGCTCATCGGACGGGGGGGGTGAAAAACTGTTTTTT
D: -; size: once; J: TRBJ2-2; V: TRBV5-4; CDR3: CASSLELGSSGELFF; DNA: TGTGCCAGCAGCTTGGAGCTGGGCAGTTCCGGGGAGCTGTTTTTT
D: TRBD1; size: -; J: TRBJ1-4; V: TRBV28; CDR3: CASRSPFRDRGEKLFF; DNA: TGTGCCAGCAGGAGCCCTTTCCGGGACAGGGGGGAAAAACTGTTTTTT
D: TRBD2; size: few; J: TRBJ2-3; V: TRBV19; CDR3: CASSHRTSGETDTQYF; DNA: TGTGCCAGTAGCCACCGGACTAGCGGGGAAACAGATACGCAGTATTTT
D: TRBD1; size: -; J: TRBJ1-2; V: TRBV4-2; CDR3: CASSQGDRGHGYTF; DNA: TGTGCCAGCAGCCAAGGGGACAGGGGACATGGCTACACCTTC
D: -; size: -; J: TRBJ1-1; V: TRBV21-1; CDR3: CASSKGGRQAFF; DNA: TGTGCCAGCAGCAAAGGAGGCAGACAAGCTTTCTTT
D: TRBD1; size: -; J: TRBJ2-3; V: TRBV27; CDR3: CATQTTGGGMWADTQYF; DNA: TGTGCCACCCAAACTACAGGGGGCGGGATGTGGGCAGATACGCAGTATTTT
D: TRBD1; size: -; J: TRBJ2-2; V: TRBV9; CDR3: CASSAGQANTGELFF; DNA: TGTGCCAGCAGCGCCGGACAGGCGAACACCGGGGAGCTGTTTTTT
D: -; size: few; J: TRBJ1-1; V: TRBV7-3; CDR3: CASRQGGATEAFF; DNA: TGTGCCAGCAGACAAGGGGGAGCGACTGAAGCTTTCTTT
D: TRBD1; size: -; J: TRBJ1-2; V: TRBV9; CDR3: CASSPRGQDDGYTF; DNA: TGTGCCAGCAGCCCACGGGGACAGGATGATGGCTACACCTTC
D: TRBD1; size: -; J: TRBJ1-4; V: TRBV19; CDR3: CASSLGTGGRANEKLFF; DNA: TGTGCCAGTAGTCTCGGGACAGGGGGCAGAGCTAATGAAAAACTGTTTTTT
D: TRBD1; size: few; J: TRBJ1-5; V: TRBV6-5; CDR3: CAHRDSQNQPQHF; DNA: TGTGCCCACAGGGACAGCCAGAATCAGCCCCAGCATTTT
D: TRBD1; size: once; J: TRBJ1-1; V: TRBV5-4; CDR3: CASSLGTGNTEAFF; DNA: TGTGCCAGCAGCTTGGGGACAGGGAACACTGAAGCTTTCTTT
D: -; size: -; J: TRBJ1-3; V: TRBV10-3; CDR3: CAIRDFRSSGNTIYF; DNA: TGTGCCATCAGGGACTTCCGGAGCTCTGGAAACACCATATATTTT
D: -; size: -; J: TRBJ1-1; V: TRBV6-5; CDR3: CASRGVGNTEAFF; DNA: TGTGCCAGCAGAGGGGTAGGAAACACTGAAGCTTTCTTT
D: -; size: -; J: TRBJ2-2; V: TRBV7-3; CDR3: CASSLRLGELFF; DNA: TGTGCCAGCAGCTTAAGACTCGGGGAGCTGTTTTTT
D: -; size: few; J: TRBJ1-1; V: TRBV6-5; CDR3: CASQGYLSEAFF; DNA: TGTGCCAGTCAGGGATACCTATCCGAAGCTTTCTTT
D: TRBD1; size: -; J: TRBJ1-5; V: TRBV5-5; CDR3: CASSLGDREGQPQHF; DNA: TGTGCCAGCAGCTTGGGGGACAGGGAGGGGCAGCCCCAGCATTTT